This TCR beta chain was sequenced for a study of regulatory T cells in long-lasting Graves disease. Time point indicated: persistent/refractory GD, antithyroid drugs over 5 years with positive TRAb. The TCR library was made from RNA extracted from PBMCs. iRepertoire HTBI primers and Arm-PCR of CDR3 regions built TCR beta libraries. From the multiplex PCR reads, TCRdb called clonotypes with MiXCR, one entry per CDR3 protein. The table shows a few hundred thousand distinct CDR3 sequences, with around 20% occurring only once. Here the sequenced sample was peripheral blood mononuclear cells (PBMCs), taken when the disease was refractory, from a patient treated with antithyroid drugs. This TCR derives from a female donor with Graves disease.

The CDR3 protein is CASSPIKTGSGANVLTF. CDR3 sequence (DNA): TGTGCCAGCTCACCTATAAAAACAGGTTCTGGGGCCAACGTCCTGACTTTC. The chain combines TRBV18 with TRBJ2-6; tentatively, D is TRBD1 (5 bases). The germline V gene encodes CDR1 KGHSH and CDR2 LQKENI. Trimming took off 3 bases at V and 1 base at J, with 13 bases between the two ends. This CDR3 contains 17 residues.